A single sample is the source of the 14 T cell receptor beta chains below, sequenced in a study of early T cells in non-severe SARS-CoV-2 infection. MiXCR was run by TCRdb on the 5' RACE reads, yielding one entry per CDR3 protein. The sample has more than 45,000 distinct CDR3 sequences, under 7.5% seen once. The material was whole blood, obtained at baseline. These TCRs come from an adult who was a healthcare worker with PCR-confirmed SARS-CoV-2 infection or an uninfected control (not recorded which).

This clonotype was seen ten or more times. The rearrangement uses TRBV19 and TRBJ2-2, with 9 nucleotides matching TRBD1. The trim removed 4 bases at V and 8 bases at J, leaving 20 bases unmatched. Germline V gives CDR1 LNHDA, CDR2 SQIVND (reference sequence). There are 19 residues in the CDR3. The CDR3 here is CASSRTGDRASYKPGELFF. In nucleotides, the CDR3 is TGTGCCAGTAGTAGAACCGGGGACAGGGCCTCCTATAAACCGGGGGAGCTGTTTTTT.

This clonotype was observed many times. J is TRBJ2-2 and V is TRBV19, with D maybe TRBD2 (6 bases). Germline CDR1 reads LNHDA; CDR2 reads SQIVND (reference sequence). Trimming took off 6 bases at V and 6 bases at J, with 8 bases between the two ends. CDR3 length: 12 amino acids. CDR3 bases: TGTGCCAGTAGGGCGGGGCCCGGGGAGCTGTTTTTT. This translates into CASRAGPGELFF.

This clonotype was detected only a few times. The chain joins TRBV19 to TRBJ1-5, with 8 bases that match TRBD1. This CDR3 contains 15 residues. The germline V gene encodes CDR1 LNHDA and CDR2 SQIVND (reference sequence). J gave up 0 bases and V 5 bases, and 3 bases lay outside the gene matches. The CDR3 spells CASSPDRASNQPQHF. The CDR3 DNA reads as TGTGCCAGTAGTCCGGACAGGGCTAGCAATCAGCCCCAGCATTTT.

This clonotype was picked up a small number of times. This chain links TRBV18 with TRBJ2-5; D call uncertain. In germline, CDR1 is KGHSH, CDR2 LQKENI. The length of the CDR3 is 15 residues. V was trimmed by 0 bases and J by 1 base, leaving 9 bases between them. The DNA for the CDR3 is TGTGCCAGCTCACCACCGATCGCAATCCAAGAGACCCAGTACTTC. As protein: CASSPPIAIQETQYF.

In its sample, this clonotype was seen many times. This chain links TRBV12-3 or TRBV12-4 with TRBJ1-1; 9 bases map to TRBD1. V lost 6 bases and J lost 2; bases outside the gene matches: 7. The CDR3 extends over 15 amino acids. CDR3 protein: CASRLTGGANTEAFF. For the CDR3, the DNA is TGTGCCAGCAGACTAACAGGGGGCGCAAACACTGAAGCTTTCTTT.

The gene calls are TRBV7-2 and TRBJ2-3, with unresolved D. The V end was cut by 2 bases, the J end by 7 bases, with 7 bases between. This CDR3 comprises 12 residues. Germline CDR1 is SGHTA and CDR2 is FQGNSA. The CDR3 DNA reads TGTGCCAGCAGCTTAATGGTCCATACGCAGTATTTT. It yields the protein CASSLMVHTQYF.

This clonotype was counted at least ten times. The J gene is TRBJ2-4, the V gene TRBV2; no reliable D call. The CDR3 spans 13 residues. With 0 bases removed from V and 6 bases from J, the gap between germline ends came to 6 bases. Germline V gene data show CDR1 as SNHLY and CDR2 as FYNNEI. The CDR3 is CASSEARLNIQYF. For the CDR3, the DNA is TGTGCCAGCAGTGAAGCACGGCTAAACATTCAGTACTTC.

This clonotype was counted between two and nine times. V usage is TRBV20-1 and J usage is TRBJ2-3; 8 bases align to TRBD2. V was clipped by 2 bases and J by 11 bases; unmatched bases: 6. Germline V gene sequence: CDR1 DFQATT, CDR2 SNEGSKA (reference sequence). This CDR3 contains 12 residues. CDR3 amino acids: CSARSVSGKQYF. CDR3 coding DNA: TGCAGTGCTAGATCCGTTAGCGGGAAGCAGTATTTT.

This clonotype was detected only a few times. Mismatch with germline at one junction end may stem from a read error. The chain employs TRBV20-1 and TRBJ1-2, with a possible D match to TRBD1 (6 bases). This CDR3 spans 14 amino acids. CDR1 and CDR2 (germline): DFQATT, SNEGSKA (reference sequence). The CDR3 DNA sequence: TGCAGTGCTAGTCTGCTGGGACAAGGGGCAGTCTACGGCTTC. This gives the protein CSASLLGQGAVYGF.

The sample holds a few counts of this clonotype. The CDR3 region is CASREQGANTGELFF. CDR3 DNA sequence: TGTGCCAGCAGGGAACAGGGGGCGAACACCGGGGAGCTGTTTTTT. The chain joins TRBV27 to TRBJ2-2; the match to TRBD1 covers 8 bases. The CDR3 is 15 amino acids. Losses at the gene ends were 6 bases for V and 0 bases for J; bases not matched to a gene: 3. Germline values: CDR1 MNHEY, CDR2 SMNVEV (reference sequence).

There are many counts of this clonotype. The gene calls are TRBV7-8 and TRBJ1-3, with D uncertain. The V end was cut by 0 bases, the J end by 4 bases, with 1 base between. This CDR3 region has 12 residues. The germline CDR1 and CDR2 sequences are SGHVS and FQNEAQ. This chain's CDR3 is CASSLAGNTIYF. The CDR3 nucleotides read TGTGCCAGCAGCTTAGCAGGAAACACCATATATTTT.

The chain has TRBV27 and TRBJ1-5; possibly TRBD1 for D (5 bases). The CDR3 contains 15 residues. CDR1 is MNHEY, CDR2 SMNVEV, per germline (reference sequence). The V end was cut by 2 bases, the J end by 2 bases, with 10 bases between. CDR3 protein: CASSLAPGGNQPQHF. The CDR3 DNA sequence: TGTGCCAGCAGTTTAGCTCCGGGGGGCAATCAGCCCCAGCATTTT.

This clonotype has more than one count but fewer than ten. The chain has TRBV5-4 and TRBJ1-5, with 8 bases that match TRBD1. This CDR3 contains 15 residues. From germline, CDR1 is SGHNT and CDR2 YYREEE (reference sequence). Germline trimming cut 2 bases from V and 5 bases from J; bases unmatched to any gene: 6. In DNA form, the CDR3 reads TGTGCCAGCAGCTTACCGACAGGGGAGCATCAGCCCCAGCATTTT. Its translation is CASSLPTGEHQPQHF.

The table lists this clonotype with many counts. The chain links TRBV6-5 to TRBJ2-7; 8 bases line up with TRBD1. CDR1 and CDR2 from the germline V gene are MNHEY and SVGAGI. This CDR3 is built from 14 residues. V shed 4 bases, J shed 1 base, and the junction held 3 bases outside the gene matches. CDR3 DNA sequence: TGTGCCAGCAGTTCGACAGGGGCTTCCTACGAGCAGTACTTC. Residues: CASSSTGASYEQYF.